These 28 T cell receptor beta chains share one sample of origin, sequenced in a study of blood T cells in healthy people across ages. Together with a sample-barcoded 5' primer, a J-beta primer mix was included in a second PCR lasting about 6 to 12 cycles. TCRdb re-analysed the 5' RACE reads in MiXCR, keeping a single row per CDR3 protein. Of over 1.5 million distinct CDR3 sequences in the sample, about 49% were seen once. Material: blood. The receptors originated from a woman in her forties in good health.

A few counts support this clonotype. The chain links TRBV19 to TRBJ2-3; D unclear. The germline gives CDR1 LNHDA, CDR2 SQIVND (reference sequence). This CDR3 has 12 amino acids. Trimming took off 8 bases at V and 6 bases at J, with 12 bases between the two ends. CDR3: CASSWALDTQYF. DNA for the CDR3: TGTGCCAGTTCGTGGGCCCTCGATACGCAGTATTTT. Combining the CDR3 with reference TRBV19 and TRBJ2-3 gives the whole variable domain DGGITQSPKYLFRKEGQNVTLSCEQNLNHDAMYWYRQDPGQGLRLIYYSQIVNDFQKGDIAEGYSVSREKKESFPLTVTSAQKNPTAFYLCASSWALDTQYFGPGTRLTVL.

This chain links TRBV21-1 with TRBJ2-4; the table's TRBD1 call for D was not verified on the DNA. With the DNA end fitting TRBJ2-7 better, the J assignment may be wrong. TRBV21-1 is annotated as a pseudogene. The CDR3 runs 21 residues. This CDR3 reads CASSKDPPTVLTNILLYEQYF. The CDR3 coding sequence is TGTGCCAGCAGCAAGGACCCCCCGACGGTCCTTACAAATATTCTCCTATACGAGCAGTACTTC.

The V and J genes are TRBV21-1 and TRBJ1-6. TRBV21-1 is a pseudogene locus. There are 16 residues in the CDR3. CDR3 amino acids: CASRDRSAGTISPLHF. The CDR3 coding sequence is TGTGCCAGCAGGGACCGTTCAGCCGGAACAATCTCACCCCTCCACTTT.

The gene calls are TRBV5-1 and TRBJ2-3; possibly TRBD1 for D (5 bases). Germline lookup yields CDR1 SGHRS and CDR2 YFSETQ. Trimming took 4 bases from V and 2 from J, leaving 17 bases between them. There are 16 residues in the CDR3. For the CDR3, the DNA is TGCGCCAGCAGCAAATCCTTTCAGGGAACCACAGATACGCAGTATTTT. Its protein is CASSKSFQGTTDTQYF.

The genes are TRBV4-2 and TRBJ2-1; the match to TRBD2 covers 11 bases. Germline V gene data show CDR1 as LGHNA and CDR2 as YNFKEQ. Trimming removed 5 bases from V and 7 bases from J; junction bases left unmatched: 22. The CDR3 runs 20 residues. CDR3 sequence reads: CASSAELAGEKSYNENEQFF. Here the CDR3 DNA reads TGTGCCAGCAGCGCCGAACTAGCGGGGGAGAAATCGTACAATGAGAATGAGCAGTTCTTC.

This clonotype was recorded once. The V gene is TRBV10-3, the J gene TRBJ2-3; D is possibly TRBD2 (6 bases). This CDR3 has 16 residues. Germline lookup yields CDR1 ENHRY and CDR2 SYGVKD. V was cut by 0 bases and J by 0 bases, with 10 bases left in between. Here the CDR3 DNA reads TGTGCCATCAGTGAGTCCTTTGCGGGGAGCACAGATACGCAGTATTTT. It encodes CAISESFAGSTDTQYF.

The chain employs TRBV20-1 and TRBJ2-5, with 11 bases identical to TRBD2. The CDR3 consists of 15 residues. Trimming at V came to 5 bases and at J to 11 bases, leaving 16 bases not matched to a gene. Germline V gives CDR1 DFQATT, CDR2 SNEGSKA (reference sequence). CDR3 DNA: TGCAGTGCTGGATCGACTAGCGGGGAGATGGAACCTCAGTACTTC. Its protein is CSAGSTSGEMEPQYF.

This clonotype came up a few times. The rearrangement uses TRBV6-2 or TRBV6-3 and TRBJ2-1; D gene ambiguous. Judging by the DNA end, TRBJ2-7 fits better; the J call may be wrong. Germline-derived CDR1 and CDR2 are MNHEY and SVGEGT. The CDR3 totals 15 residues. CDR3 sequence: CASSQTPISYNEQYF. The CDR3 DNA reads TGTGCCAGCAGCCAGACCCCCATCTCCTACAATGAGCAGTACTTC.

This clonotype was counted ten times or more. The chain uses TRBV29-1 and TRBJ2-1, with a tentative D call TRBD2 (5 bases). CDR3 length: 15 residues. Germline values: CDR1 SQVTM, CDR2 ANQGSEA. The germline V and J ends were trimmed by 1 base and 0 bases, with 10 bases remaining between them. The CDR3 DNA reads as TGCAGCGTTGAAGCTAGCCTCAACTCCTACAATGAGCAGTTCTTC. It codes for CSVEASLNSYNEQFF.

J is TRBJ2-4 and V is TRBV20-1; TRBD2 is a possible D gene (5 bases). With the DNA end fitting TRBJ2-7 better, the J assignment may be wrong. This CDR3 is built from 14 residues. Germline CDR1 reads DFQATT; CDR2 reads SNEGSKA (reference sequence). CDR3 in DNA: TGCAGTGCTAGGATGGCAGCCGGGACCTACGAGCAGTACTTC. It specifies CSARMAAGTYEQYF.

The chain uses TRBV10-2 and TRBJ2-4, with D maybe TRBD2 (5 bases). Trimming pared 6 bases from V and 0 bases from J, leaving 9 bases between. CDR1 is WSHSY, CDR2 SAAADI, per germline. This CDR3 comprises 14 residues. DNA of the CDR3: TGCGCCAGCAGGGTCGGGATAGCCAAAAACATTCAGTACTTC. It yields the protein CASRVGIAKNIQYF.

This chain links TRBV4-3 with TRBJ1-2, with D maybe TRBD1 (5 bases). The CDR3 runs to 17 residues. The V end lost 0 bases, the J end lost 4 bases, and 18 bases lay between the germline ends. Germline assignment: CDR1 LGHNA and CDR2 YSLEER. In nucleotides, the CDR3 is TGCGCCAGCAGCCAAGATTCTGACAGACTAAGCGTCTATGGCTACACCTTC. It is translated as CASSQDSDRLSVYGYTF.

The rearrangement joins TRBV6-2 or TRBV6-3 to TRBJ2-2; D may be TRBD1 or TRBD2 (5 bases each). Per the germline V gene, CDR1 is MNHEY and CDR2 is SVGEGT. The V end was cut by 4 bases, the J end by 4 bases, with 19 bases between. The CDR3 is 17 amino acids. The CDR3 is CASSSPVGASTTGELFF. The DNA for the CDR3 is TGTGCCAGCAGTTCACCCGTCGGGGCTAGTACCACCGGGGAGCTGTTTTTT.

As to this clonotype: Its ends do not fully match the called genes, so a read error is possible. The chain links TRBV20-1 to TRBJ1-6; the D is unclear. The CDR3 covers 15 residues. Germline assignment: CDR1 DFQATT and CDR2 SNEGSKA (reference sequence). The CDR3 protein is CSASPPRGVNPPLHF. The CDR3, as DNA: TGCAGTGCTAGCCCCCCTCGGGGAGTTAATCCACCCCTCCACTTT.

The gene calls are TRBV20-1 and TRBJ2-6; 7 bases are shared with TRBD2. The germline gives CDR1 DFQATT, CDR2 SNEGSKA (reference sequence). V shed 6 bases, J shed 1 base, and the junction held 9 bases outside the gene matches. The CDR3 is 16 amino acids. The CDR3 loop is CSAHSGEASGANVLTF. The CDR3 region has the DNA TGCAGTGCACACAGCGGGGAGGCTTCTGGGGCCAACGTCCTGACTTTC.

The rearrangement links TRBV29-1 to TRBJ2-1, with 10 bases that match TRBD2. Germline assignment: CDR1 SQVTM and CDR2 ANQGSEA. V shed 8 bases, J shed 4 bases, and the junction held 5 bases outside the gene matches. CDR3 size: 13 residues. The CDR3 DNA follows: TGCAGCAATAGCGGGGGGATGTACAATGAGCAGTTCTTC. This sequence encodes CSNSGGMYNEQFF.

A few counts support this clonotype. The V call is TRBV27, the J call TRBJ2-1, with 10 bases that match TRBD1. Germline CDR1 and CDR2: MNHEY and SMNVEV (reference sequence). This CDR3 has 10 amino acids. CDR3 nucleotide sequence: TGTGCTACGGGACAGGGGAACCGGTTCTTC. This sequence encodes CATGQGNRFF.

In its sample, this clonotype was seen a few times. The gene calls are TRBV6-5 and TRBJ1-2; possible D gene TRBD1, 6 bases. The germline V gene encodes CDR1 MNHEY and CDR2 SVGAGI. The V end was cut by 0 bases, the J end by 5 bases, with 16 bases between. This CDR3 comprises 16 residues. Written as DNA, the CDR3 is TGTGCCAGCAGTTACTCGATGACCGGGACAAATTATGGCTACACCTTC. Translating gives CASSYSMTGTNYGYTF.

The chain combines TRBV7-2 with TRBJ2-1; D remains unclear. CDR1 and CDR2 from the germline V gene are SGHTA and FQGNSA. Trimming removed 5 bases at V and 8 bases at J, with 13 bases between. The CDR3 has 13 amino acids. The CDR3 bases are TGTGCCAGCAGCCAAAGAGACCGGGATGAGCAGTTCTTC. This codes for CASSQRDRDEQFF.

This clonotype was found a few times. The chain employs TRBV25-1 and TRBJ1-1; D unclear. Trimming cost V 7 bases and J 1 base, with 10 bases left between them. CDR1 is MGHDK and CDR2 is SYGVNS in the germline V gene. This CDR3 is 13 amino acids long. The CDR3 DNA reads TGTGCCAGCACCGGGCGGCGGAACACTGAAGCTTTCTTT. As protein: CASTGRRNTEAFF.

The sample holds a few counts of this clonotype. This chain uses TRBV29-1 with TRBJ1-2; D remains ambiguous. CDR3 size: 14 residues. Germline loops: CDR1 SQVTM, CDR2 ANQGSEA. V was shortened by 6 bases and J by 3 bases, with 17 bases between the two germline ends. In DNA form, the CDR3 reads TGCAGCGTAAGAACGGCGGACGGATACTATGGCTACACCTTC. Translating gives CSVRTADGYYGYTF.

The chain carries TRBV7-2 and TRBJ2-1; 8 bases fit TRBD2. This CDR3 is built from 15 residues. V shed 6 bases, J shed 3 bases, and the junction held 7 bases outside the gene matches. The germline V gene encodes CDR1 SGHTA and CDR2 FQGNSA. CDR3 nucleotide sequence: TGTGCCAGCAGGAAAGCCAGCGGGGGCTACAATGAGCAGTTCTTC. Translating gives CASRKASGGYNEQFF.

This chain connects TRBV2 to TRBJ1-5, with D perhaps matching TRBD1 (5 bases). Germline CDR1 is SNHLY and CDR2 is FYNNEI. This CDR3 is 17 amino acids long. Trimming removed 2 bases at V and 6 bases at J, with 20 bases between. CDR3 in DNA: TGTGCCAGCAGTGAACGTGGGGGGATCTTGTTGAGTCAGCCCCAGCATTTT. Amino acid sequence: CASSERGGILLSQPQHF.

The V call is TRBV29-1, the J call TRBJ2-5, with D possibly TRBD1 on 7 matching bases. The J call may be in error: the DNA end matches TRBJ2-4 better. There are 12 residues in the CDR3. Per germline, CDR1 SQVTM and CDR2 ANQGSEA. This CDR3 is CSVAGGRDIQYF. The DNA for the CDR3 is TGCAGCGTTGCAGGGGGGCGGGACATTCAGTACTTC.

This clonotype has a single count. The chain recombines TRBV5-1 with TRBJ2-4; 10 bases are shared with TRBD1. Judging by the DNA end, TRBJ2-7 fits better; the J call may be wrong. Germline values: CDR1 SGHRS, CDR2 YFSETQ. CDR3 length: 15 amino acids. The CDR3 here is CASSLGTGVYYEQYF. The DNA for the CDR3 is TGCGCCAGCAGCCTAGGGACAGGGGTCTACTACGAGCAGTACTTC.

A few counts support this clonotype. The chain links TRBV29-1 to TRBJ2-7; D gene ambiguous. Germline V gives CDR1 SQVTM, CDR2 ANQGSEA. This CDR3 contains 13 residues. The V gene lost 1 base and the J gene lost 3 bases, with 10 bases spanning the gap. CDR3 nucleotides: TGCAGCGTTGAAGTTCCGTTAATCTACGAGCAGTACTTC. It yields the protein CSVEVPLIYEQYF.

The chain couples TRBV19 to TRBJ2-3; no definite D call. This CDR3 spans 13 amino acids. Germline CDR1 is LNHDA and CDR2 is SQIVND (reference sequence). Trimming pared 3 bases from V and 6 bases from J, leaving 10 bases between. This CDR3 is CASSIPLGDTQYF. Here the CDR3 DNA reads TGTGCCAGTAGTATTCCCTTGGGGGATACGCAGTATTTT. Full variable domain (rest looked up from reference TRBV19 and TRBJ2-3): DGGITQSPKYLFRKEGQNVTLSCEQNLNHDAMYWYRQDPGQGLRLIYYSQIVNDFQKGDIAEGYSVSREKKESFPLTVTSAQKNPTAFYLCASSIPLGDTQYFGPGTRLTVL.

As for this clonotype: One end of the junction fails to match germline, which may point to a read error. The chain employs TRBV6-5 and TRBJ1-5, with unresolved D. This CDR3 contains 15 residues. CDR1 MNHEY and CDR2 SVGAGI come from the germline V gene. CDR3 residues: CASTYSLNSNQPQHF. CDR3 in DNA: TGTGCCAGCACTTACTCCCTAAATAGCAATCAGCCCCAGCATTTT.